A single sample is the source of the 22 T cell receptor beta chains below, sequenced in a study of OX40 agonist ivuxolimab in advanced cancers. Some clones are missing from TCRdb's copy, which holds only in-frame ones; the method was immunoSEQ multiplex PCR. This table has approximately 31,000 clones, roughly 89% appearing once. The sequenced sample was CD4+ or CD8+ T cells sorted from blood, obtained in a trial of the OX40 agonist ivuxolimab. The receptor source for this set is an adult with an advanced solid tumor such as melanoma, head and neck, liver or kidney cancer.

J is TRBJ2-3 and V is TRBV5-1; D gene ambiguous. Per the germline V gene, CDR1 is SGHRS and CDR2 is YFSETQ. V gave up 5 bases and J gave up 2 bases, with 9 bases separating them. This CDR3 comprises 13 residues. CDR3 nucleotide sequence: TGCGCCAGCAGAGAAAGGGTCACAGATACGCAGTATTTT. This codes for CASRERVTDTQYF.

The chain is built from TRBV7-9 and TRBJ1-3; D remains unclear. The CDR3 sequence is 14 residues long. Between the trimmed V and J ends, which lost 4 bases and 0 bases, there was a span of 7 bases. CDR1 and CDR2 (germline): SEHNR, FQNEAQ (reference sequence). CDR3 bases: TGTGCCAGCAGCTCTAACCTCTCTGGAAACACCATATATTTT. Protein product: CASSSNLSGNTIYF.

This clone was counted once. The CDR3 DNA follows: TGTGCCAGCAGTCCCTTTCAGGATCAGCCCCAGCATTTT. This encodes CASSPFQDQPQHF. V gene TRBV27 combines with J gene TRBJ1-5; D is unresolved. Trimming pared 5 bases from V and 5 bases from J, leaving 10 bases between. Germline CDR1 MNHEY, CDR2 SMNVEV (reference sequence). The CDR3 sequence is 13 residues long.

This clone appeared a single time. At one end the junction does not follow the germline gene, possibly because of a read error. The CDR3 reads CASSFATTRYF. As DNA, the CDR3 is TGTGCCAGCAGCTTTGCGACAACGCGGTATTTT. V usage is TRBV7-9 and J usage is TRBJ2-3; unclear D gene. CDR1 and CDR2 (germline): SEHNR, FQNEAQ (reference sequence). The length of the CDR3 is 11 residues. Drawing the rest from reference TRBV7-9 and TRBJ2-3, the complete variable domain is DTGVSQNPRHKITKRGQNVTFRCDPISEHNRLYWYRQTLGQGPEFLTYFQNEAQLEKSRLLSDRFSAERPKGSFSTLEIQRTEQGDSAMYLCASSFATTRYFGPGTRLTVL.

This chain uses TRBV28 with TRBJ1-1; D is possibly TRBD1 (6 bases). Germline V lookup: CDR1 MDHEN, CDR2 SYDVKM. The CDR3 consists of 11 residues. V lost 7 bases to trimming and J lost 10 bases, with 13 bases between them. The CDR3 loop reads CASKTGRGAFF. CDR3 bases: TGTGCCAGCAAAACAGGGCGAGGAGCTTTCTTT.

The V and J genes are TRBV28 and TRBJ1-2; D call uncertain. The CDR3 is made up of 13 amino acids. The V gene's germline CDR1 is MDHEN and CDR2 SYDVKM. Between the trimmed V and J ends, which lost 3 bases and 3 bases, there was a span of 8 bases. Written as DNA, the CDR3 is TGTGCCAGCAGTTTGGGAGGGTACTATGGCTACACCTTC. Residues: CASSLGGYYGYTF.

V gene TRBV5-1 combines with J gene TRBJ2-7; the D is unclear. The germline V and J ends were trimmed by 1 base and 3 bases, with 5 bases remaining between them. Germline CDR1 and CDR2: SGHRS and YFSETQ. The CDR3 length is 12 residues. CDR3 nucleotide sequence: TGCGCCAGCAGCTTGCCTAGCTACGAGCAGTACTTC. Residues: CASSLPSYEQYF.

V usage is TRBV20-1 and J usage is TRBJ1-4; D not certain. The CDR3 length is 11 residues. Germline CDR1 is DFQATT and CDR2 is SNEGSKA (reference sequence). The germline V and J ends were trimmed by 3 bases and 8 bases, with 7 bases remaining between them. In nucleotides, the CDR3 is TGCAGTGCTAGGGTCTCCGAAAAACTGTTTTTT. Translating it yields CSARVSEKLFF.

This clone has a handful of counts. The chain couples TRBV4-1 to TRBJ2-7; 8 bases are shared with TRBD2. V was clipped by 1 base and J by 5 bases; unmatched bases: 13. There are 17 residues in the CDR3. Germline V gives CDR1 MGHRA, CDR2 YSYEKL. CDR3 region: CASSQVDMGLEYHEQYF. The CDR3, as DNA: TGCGCCAGCAGCCAAGTAGATATGGGACTAGAATATCACGAGCAGTACTTC.

V and J are TRBV5-1 and TRBJ2-2; 9 bases line up with TRBD2. Germline V gene data show CDR1 as SGHRS and CDR2 as YFSETQ. This CDR3 has 15 amino acids. V lost 4 bases, J lost 6 bases, and 7 bases stayed unmatched. This CDR3 reads CASSPSGVDAGELFF. The CDR3 DNA reads TGCGCCAGCAGCCCTAGCGGGGTGGATGCCGGGGAGCTGTTTTTT.

The V call is TRBV2, the J call TRBJ1-5; no definite D call. Per the germline V gene, CDR1 is SNHLY and CDR2 is FYNNEI. Trimming removed 6 bases at V and 3 bases at J, with 15 bases between. The CDR3 runs 15 residues. CDR3 sequence reads: CASRDRALVNQPQHF. CDR3 in DNA: TGTGCCAGCAGGGACCGGGCGTTAGTCAATCAGCCCCAGCATTTT.

The chain couples TRBV18 to TRBJ1-1; no firm D call. The CDR3 covers 17 residues. V was shortened by 0 bases and J by 1 base, with 15 bases between the two germline ends. Germline V gives CDR1 KGHSH, CDR2 LQKENI. The CDR3 region has the DNA TGTGCCAGCTCACCACCGCCTCCGAGACCCGGGAACACTGAAGCTTTCTTT. Translating gives CASSPPPPRPGNTEAFF. Filled out from reference TRBV18 and TRBJ1-1, the complete variable domain reads NAGVMQNPRHLVRRRGQEARLRCSPMKGHSHVYWYRQLPEEGLKFMVYLQKENIIDESGMPKERFSAEFPKEGPSILRIQQVVRGDSAAYFCASSPPPPRPGNTEAFFGQGTRLTVV.

J is TRBJ1-6 and V is TRBV6-6; perhaps TRBD1 as D (6 bases). This CDR3 contains 15 residues. Germline loops: CDR1 MNHNY, CDR2 SVGAGI (reference sequence). The ends were cut back, 0 bases at V and 6 bases at J, with 9 bases in the middle. In DNA form, the CDR3 reads TGTGCCAGCAGTTACTCGGGGGGCGGTAATTCACCCCTCCACTTT. Translated: CASSYSGGGNSPLHF.

The chain carries TRBV27 and TRBJ2-3; the match to TRBD2 covers 8 bases. This CDR3 region has 15 residues. Losses at the gene ends were 2 bases for V and 5 bases for J; bases not matched to a gene: 6. The V gene's germline CDR1 is MNHEY and CDR2 SMNVEV (reference sequence). CDR3 sequence reads: CASSLDSGNGDTQYF. The CDR3 DNA follows: TGTGCCAGCAGTTTAGATAGCGGGAACGGAGATACGCAGTATTTT.

The J gene is TRBJ2-2, the V gene TRBV18; D is unclear. Per germline, CDR1 KGHSH and CDR2 LQKENI. Trimming removed 1 base from V and 0 bases from J, with 6 bases in between. This CDR3 has 15 amino acids. The CDR3 coding sequence is TGTGCCAGCTCACCACTCTGGCCGAACACCGGGGAGCTGTTTTTT. Translating gives CASSPLWPNTGELFF.

The J gene is TRBJ2-1, the V gene TRBV5-1, with D possibly being TRBD2 (6 bases). Looked up from germline, CDR1 is SGHRS and CDR2 is YFSETQ. The germline V and J ends were trimmed by 2 bases and 5 bases, with 11 bases remaining between them. The CDR3 totals 14 residues. The CDR3: CASSLVAAHNEQFF. The CDR3 DNA reads TGCGCCAGCAGCTTAGTAGCGGCCCACAATGAGCAGTTCTTC.

The chain uses TRBV5-1 and TRBJ2-6, with TRBD1 identical over 7 bases. There are 17 residues in the CDR3. V shed 4 bases and J 0 bases; nucleotides not matched to a gene: 7. CDR1 is SGHRS, CDR2 YFSETQ, per germline. Here the CDR3 DNA reads TGCGCCAGCAGCACTAGTGACAGGGACTCTGGGGCCAACGTCCTGACTTTC. Protein product: CASSTSDRDSGANVLTF.

The chain links TRBV10-3 to TRBJ2-3, with D perhaps matching TRBD2 (6 bases). Germline V gene data show CDR1 as ENHRY and CDR2 as SYGVKD. The CDR3 has 14 residues. Trimming left V 4 bases short and J 4 bases short, with 12 bases between. CDR3: CAISGGGGADTQYF. The CDR3, as DNA: TGTGCCATCAGTGGGGGCGGAGGGGCAGATACGCAGTATTTT.

V and J are TRBV7-2 and TRBJ2-3, with 7 positions matching TRBD2. V was pared by 5 bases and J by 2 bases, with 10 bases of the junction left unmatched. The germline gives CDR1 SGHTA, CDR2 FQGNSA. The CDR3 has 16 residues. Here the CDR3 reads CASSIASGSYTDTQYF. CDR3 nucleotide sequence: TGTGCCAGCAGCATCGCTAGCGGATCATACACAGATACGCAGTATTTT.

The chain is built from TRBV5-6 and TRBJ1-5; TRBD1 matches at 9 bases. The V gene's germline CDR1 is SGHDT and CDR2 YYEEEE. J lost 4 bases, V lost 4 bases, and 6 bases had no gene match. The CDR3 sequence is 15 residues long. In DNA form, the CDR3 reads TGTGCCAGCAGCCCCCGGGACAGGGCTAATCAGCCCCAGCATTTT. It is translated as CASSPRDRANQPQHF. Combining the CDR3 with reference TRBV5-6 and TRBJ1-5 gives the whole variable domain DAGVTQSPTHLIKTRGQQVTLRCSPKSGHDTVSWYQQALGQGPQFIFQYYEEEERQRGNFPDRFSGHQFPNYSSELNVNALLLGDSALYLCASSPRDRANQPQHFGDGTRLSIL.

The chain has TRBV9 and TRBJ1-2; 8 bases fit TRBD1. The germline V gene has CDR1 SGDLS and CDR2 YYNGEE. This CDR3 is 14 amino acids long. J was trimmed by 9 bases and V by 1 base; bases with no gene match: 8. CDR3 sequence (DNA): TGTGCCAGCAGCGTACAGGGGGCTTTCCCCAGCTACACCTTC. This codes for CASSVQGAFPSYTF.

V usage is TRBV28 and J usage is TRBJ1-1, with no clear D. CDR3 size: 11 residues. The V end lost 4 bases, the J end lost 14 bases, and 14 bases lay between the germline ends. Germline CDR1 is MDHEN and CDR2 is SYDVKM. CDR3 bases: TGTGCCAGCAGTTCCCTAATACACCGCTTCTTT. Protein sequence: CASSSLIHRFF.